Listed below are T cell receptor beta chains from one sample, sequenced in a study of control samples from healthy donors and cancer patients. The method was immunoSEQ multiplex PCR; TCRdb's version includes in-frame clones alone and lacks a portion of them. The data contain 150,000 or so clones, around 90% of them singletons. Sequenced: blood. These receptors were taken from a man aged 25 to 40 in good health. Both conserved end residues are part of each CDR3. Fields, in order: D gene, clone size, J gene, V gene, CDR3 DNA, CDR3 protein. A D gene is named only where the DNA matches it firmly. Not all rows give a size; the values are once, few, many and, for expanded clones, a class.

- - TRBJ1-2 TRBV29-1 TGCAGCGTGACCCGAGGGGGAAGGGACTATGGCTACACCTTC CSVTRGGRDYGYTF
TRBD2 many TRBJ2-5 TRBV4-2 TGTGCCAGCAGCCACGGGACTAGCGGGGGGGGACAAGAGACCCAGTACTTC CASSHGTSGGGQETQYF
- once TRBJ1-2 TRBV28 TGTGCCAGCAGTTTGGGGGGCTATGGCTACACCTTC CASSLGGYGYTF
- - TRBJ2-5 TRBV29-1 TGCAGCGTTCGACGGGGCGGGGAGACCCAGTACTTC CSVRRGGETQYF
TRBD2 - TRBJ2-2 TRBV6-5 TGTGCCAGCACGGGGGGGGCCGGGGAGCTGTTTTTT CASTGGAGELFF
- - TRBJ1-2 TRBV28 TGTGCCAGCAGCGACCCGGGGGCCCTGAAGGCCTTC CASSDPGALKAF
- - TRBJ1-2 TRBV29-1 TGCAGCGTTGAGGGTGCTAAGAACTATGGCTACACCTTC CSVEGAKNYGYTF
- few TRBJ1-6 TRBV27 TGTGCCAGCAGTTTCTCCGAAACAGGTTTTAATTCACCCCTCCACTTT CASSFSETGFNSPLHF
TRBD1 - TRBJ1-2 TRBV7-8 TGTGCCAGCAAACTCGGACAGGGGGCAGGGGGCTACACCTTC CASKLGQGAGGYTF
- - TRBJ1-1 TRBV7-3 TGTGCCAGCAGCCCCCAAGTATTTAACACTGAAGCTTTCTTT CASSPQVFNTEAFF
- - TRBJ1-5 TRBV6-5 TGTGCCAGCAGTTATAGGGTGGGTCAGCCCCAGCATTTT CASSYRVGQPQHF
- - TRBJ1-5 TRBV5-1 TGCGCCAGCAGCTTGGGCCAGGGAGGTCAGCCCCAGCATTTT CASSLGQGGQPQHF
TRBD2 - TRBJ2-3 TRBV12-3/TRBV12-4 TGTGCCAGCGCGACGGGGGGTGGTGATACGCAGTATTTT CASATGGGDTQYF
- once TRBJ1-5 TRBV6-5 TGTGCCAGCAGTTCGGAGGGGCGTGGGACACAGCCCCAGCATTTT CASSSEGRGTQPQHF
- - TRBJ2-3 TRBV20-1 TGCAGTGCTAGTCCGGCTTCGGACAGCCGCAGGGGAGATACGCAGTATTTT CSASPASDSRRGDTQYF
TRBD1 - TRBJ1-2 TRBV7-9 TGTGCCAGCATTAAGGGGGCCGGGAACTATGGCTACACCTTC CASIKGAGNYGYTF